In its sample, the clone carrying this T cell receptor (beta chain) was seen many times. Its antigen remains unidentified. Germline CDR1 and CDR2: MNHEY and SVGEGT. V dropped 0 bases and J dropped 0 bases, with 7 bases sitting between them. The CDR3 is made up of 15 amino acids. Barcoded TCR alpha and TCR beta cDNA libraries with UMIs came from 5'RACE using constant-segment primers. TCRdb redid the calling of the 5' RACE reads with MiXCR, one entry per CDR3 protein. The sample includes hundreds of thousands of distinct CDR3 sequences, approximately 15% of them seen just once. These data originate in a study of T-cell memory formation after mild COVID-19. Study-wide results and limits: Day 15 to 85 contracting clones showed balanced CD4/CD8; later expanders leaned CD4+. Certain responding clones were present in pre-infection memory, suggesting participation of cross-reactive memory.

The chain has TRBV6-2 or TRBV6-3 and TRBJ2-3; D is unresolved. The specimen was PBMCs or a T cell subset sorted from them (not recorded which). This TCR was recovered from a man aged 18 to 29 who had mild COVID-19 (a few samples of this study predate the infection). Cell type and time point are not known. CDR3 coding DNA: TGTGCCAGCAGTTACTCCGTCGCTAGCACAGATACGCAGTATTTT. Its translation: CASSYSVASTDTQYF.